Following are 27 T cell receptor beta chains from one sample sequenced in a study of control samples from healthy donors and cancer patients (dated by TCRdb to 2020 to 2022). Receptor amplification or capture employed the immunoSEQ multiplex PCR assay. TCRdb took over this immuneACCESS table, retaining in-frame rearrangements with V and J assigned. Such tables are incomplete; in checked studies, under half of the missing clones stem from an unresolved V gene, and the remainder is unexplained. The table for this sample lists approximately 150,000 clones; approximately 94% of them were counted only once. The top ten clones comprise 1.3% to 1.5% of the sample. Specimen: blood. These receptors all come from a woman aged 18 to 35 in good health.

As to this clone: Other DNA sequences in this sample translate to the same CDR3. The J gene is TRBJ1-1, the V gene TRBV28; maybe TRBD1 (5 bases). Germline-derived CDR1 and CDR2 are MDHEN and SYDVKM. The V and J ends lost 5 bases and 2 bases respectively, with 9 bases between them. The CDR3 runs 13 residues. In DNA form, the CDR3 reads TGTGCCAGCAGTCCGGGACGCAACACTGAAGCTTTCTTT. Protein product: CASSPGRNTEAFF.

V is TRBV21-1 and J is TRBJ1-4. TRBV21-1 is noted as a pseudogene. CDR3 length: 17 amino acids. As DNA, the CDR3 is TGTGCCAGCAGCAAAGCCCTTTTGCGGGAATCTAATGAAAAACTGTTTTTT. This sequence encodes CASSKALLRESNEKLFF.

This chain links TRBV5-1 with TRBJ1-2, with D unresolved. V gave up 4 bases and J gave up 4 bases, with 29 bases separating them. This CDR3 is 19 amino acids long. Germline CDR1 and CDR2: SGHRS and YFSETQ. CDR3 sequence (DNA): TGCGCCAGCAGCGCAATTCACAACATGAAAAAATCCACGGCCTATGGCTACACCTTC. It encodes CASSAIHNMKKSTAYGYTF.

The chain carries TRBV5-6 and TRBJ2-7; D possibly corresponds to TRBD1 (5 bases). The CDR3 is made up of 16 amino acids. Germline values: CDR1 SGHDT, CDR2 YYEEEE. The V end was cut by 6 bases, the J end by 2 bases, with 21 bases between. CDR3 region: CASTSTIHRSTYEQYF. The CDR3 DNA sequence: TGTGCCAGCACCTCCACAATTCACAGGTCAACCTACGAGCAGTACTTC.

This clone turned up a few times. The chain has TRBV25-1 and TRBJ1-5, with D possibly being TRBD1 (6 bases). The CDR3 covers 14 residues. The ends were cut back, 5 bases at V and 3 bases at J, with 11 bases in the middle. Germline CDR1 MGHDK, CDR2 SYGVNS. The CDR3 sequence is CASSLTGYNQPQHF. The CDR3 nucleotides read TGTGCCAGCAGTCTTACAGGGTACAATCAGCCCCAGCATTTT.

The chain combines TRBV19 with TRBJ2-2; TRBD2 aligns across 10 bases. This CDR3 spans 15 amino acids. Germline V gene sequence: CDR1 LNHDA, CDR2 SQIVND (reference sequence). J lost 6 bases, V lost 7 bases, and 8 bases had no gene match. CDR3 DNA sequence: TGTGCCAGTAATTCGGGACTAGCGCGGGCCGGGGAGCTGTTTTTT. Translated: CASNSGLARAGELFF. Using reference TRBV19 and TRBJ2-2 for the parts outside the CDR3, the full variable domain is DGGITQSPKYLFRKEGQNVTLSCEQNLNHDAMYWYRQDPGQGLRLIYYSQIVNDFQKGDIAEGYSVSREKKESFPLTVTSAQKNPTAFYLCASNSGLARAGELFFGEGSRLTVL.

The chain uses TRBV24-1 and TRBJ2-1; D is uncertain. The germline CDR1 and CDR2 sequences are KGHDR and SFDVKD. With 4 bases removed from V and 9 bases from J, the gap between germline ends came to 9 bases. The CDR3 sequence is 12 residues long. In nucleotides, the CDR3 is TGTGCCACCAGTGACCACCTTGCTGAGCAGTTCTTC. Protein product: CATSDHLAEQFF.

The chain combines TRBV28 with TRBJ2-1; D is undetermined. The germline CDR1 and CDR2 sequences are MDHEN and SYDVKM. With 4 bases removed from V and 10 bases from J, the gap between germline ends came to 11 bases. This CDR3 spans 12 amino acids. DNA for the CDR3: TGTGCCAGCAGTTCCCAAGGGTTGGAGCAGTTCTTC. It encodes CASSSQGLEQFF.

This clone has a single count. The rearrangement uses TRBV6-2 or TRBV6-3 and TRBJ1-1; D possibly corresponds to TRBD1 (5 bases). The CDR3 is made up of 14 amino acids. In germline, CDR1 is MNHEY, CDR2 SVGEGT. V lost 6 bases, J lost 8 bases, and 19 bases lay in between. CDR3 bases: TGTGCCAGCAGCCCCAATCTCCACAGGTACGAAGCTTTCTTT. Its translation: CASSPNLHRYEAFF.

V gene TRBV9 combines with J gene TRBJ1-6; no firm D call. Deletions cut 0 bases from V and 8 bases from J, with 3 bases between. There are 12 residues in the CDR3. CDR1 and CDR2 (germline): SGDLS, YYNGEE. Written as DNA, the CDR3 is TGTGCCAGCAGCGTAGGCGATTCACCCCTCCACTTT. This translates into CASSVGDSPLHF. Variable domain in full (rest from reference TRBV9 and TRBJ1-6): DSGVTQTPKHLITATGQRVTLRCSPRSGDLSVYWYQQSLDQGLQFLIQYYNGEERAKGNILERFSAQQFPDLHSELNLSSLELGDSALYFCASSVGDSPLHFGNGTRLTVT.

This clone has just one count. The rearrangement links TRBV9 to TRBJ2-3; the D is unclear. Germline values: CDR1 SGDLS, CDR2 YYNGEE. The CDR3 consists of 13 residues. V lost 1 base, J lost 2 bases, and 5 bases lay in between. CDR3 in DNA: TGTGCCAGCAGCGTACAGGACACAGATACGCAGTATTTT. Translation gives CASSVQDTDTQYF.

This chain connects TRBV27 to TRBJ2-5; 9 bases are shared with TRBD1. The CDR3 contains 14 residues. Trimming cost V 5 bases and J 3 bases; bases outside gene matches: 4. Germline CDR1 MNHEY, CDR2 SMNVEV (reference sequence). CDR3 protein: CASSKWTGEETQYF. DNA of the CDR3: TGTGCCAGCAGTAAATGGACAGGGGAAGAGACCCAGTACTTC.

The chain uses TRBV12-3 or TRBV12-4 and TRBJ2-1; D remains unclear. The CDR3 runs 11 residues. V lost 6 bases and J 6 bases, leaving 6 bases between the germline ends. CDR3 protein: CASRDLNEQFF. The CDR3 DNA follows: TGTGCCAGCAGAGACCTCAATGAGCAGTTCTTC.

J is TRBJ1-5 and V is TRBV12-3 or TRBV12-4; TRBD1 matches 8 bases. V shed 8 bases, J shed 6 bases, and the junction held 6 bases outside the gene matches. The CDR3 runs to 13 residues. The DNA of the CDR3 is TGTGCCAGCGGCCGGACAGGGCGTCAGCCCCAGCATTTT. Encoded protein: CASGRTGRQPQHF.

This chain uses TRBV24-1 with TRBJ2-1; 14 bases line up with TRBD2. V lost 3 bases and J lost 9; bases outside the gene matches: 12. The CDR3 has 18 residues. CDR1 and CDR2 from the germline V gene are KGHDR and SFDVKD. CDR3 sequence reads: CATSDRGTSGGRIGEQFF. DNA for the CDR3: TGTGCCACCAGTGATCGGGGGACTAGCGGGGGTCGGATAGGTGAGCAGTTCTTC.

This clone occurred once. This chain uses TRBV18 with TRBJ2-2, with D perhaps TRBD1 (6 bases). V was shortened by 6 bases and J by 7 bases, with 24 bases between the two germline ends. Germline values: CDR1 KGHSH, CDR2 LQKENI. CDR3 length: 17 residues. CDR3 sequence: CASSLLPGRGNGGELFF. In nucleotides, the CDR3 is TGTGCCAGCTCCCTCCTCCCCGGCAGGGGAAACGGCGGGGAGCTGTTTTTT.

This clone was recorded a few times. This rearrangement joins TRBV27 to TRBJ1-2; D perhaps matches TRBD1 (5 bases). V was cut by 5 bases and J by 3 bases, with 10 bases left in between. The CDR3 is made up of 13 amino acids. Germline V gene lookup returns CDR1 MNHEY and CDR2 SMNVEV (reference sequence). The CDR3 DNA sequence: TGTGCCAGCAGTCGGAGGGGTCACTATGGCTACACCTTC. The encoded protein is CASSRRGHYGYTF.

V is TRBV2 and J is TRBJ2-1; 16 nucleotides agree with TRBD2. V was clipped by 7 bases and J by 8 bases; unmatched bases: 8. CDR1 is SNHLY and CDR2 is FYNNEI in the germline V gene. The length of the CDR3 is 16 residues. This CDR3 is CASKGTSGREVDEQFF. CDR3 DNA: TGTGCCAGCAAGGGGACTAGCGGGAGGGAGGTCGATGAGCAGTTCTTC. Filled out from reference TRBV2 and TRBJ2-1, the complete variable domain reads EPEVTQTPSHQVTQMGQEVILRCVPISNHLYFYWYRQILGQKVEFLVSFYNNEISEKSEIFDDQFSVERPDGSNFTLKIRSTKLEDSAMYFCASKGTSGREVDEQFFGPGTRLTVL.

The chain couples TRBV6-5 to TRBJ1-3, with D uncertain. CDR3 length: 14 amino acids. Trimming stripped 2 bases from V and 1 base from J, with 6 bases between. Germline V gene sequence: CDR1 MNHEY, CDR2 SVGAGI. CDR3 region: CASSYSRSGNTIYF. DNA of the CDR3: TGTGCCAGCAGTTACAGCAGGTCTGGAAACACCATATATTTT.

V usage is TRBV11-2 and J usage is TRBJ1-4; D is undetermined. The germline CDR1 and CDR2 sequences are SGHAT and FQNNGV. The CDR3 has 16 residues. The V end lost 3 bases, the J end lost 7 bases, and 18 bases lay between the germline ends. The CDR3 bases are TGTGCCAGCAGCTTCGAATGGGTGGATGGAGGTGAAAAACTGTTTTTT. Translating it yields CASSFEWVDGGEKLFF.

This clone was picked up one time. The V and J genes are TRBV3-1 (or the pseudogene TRBV3-2) and TRBJ1-2; D gene ambiguous. This CDR3 comprises 15 residues. The germline V gene has CDR1 LGHDT and CDR2 YNNKEL (reference sequence). V lost 4 bases to trimming and J lost 3 bases, with 15 bases between them. CDR3 sequence reads: CASSRSGPLHYGYTF. CDR3 bases: TGTGCCAGCAGCCGGTCCGGGCCGCTTCACTATGGCTACACCTTC.

This clone occurred once. The chain recombines TRBV10-3 with TRBJ1-1; 7 nucleotides agree with TRBD1. Germline CDR1 reads ENHRY; CDR2 reads SYGVKD. V was pared by 8 bases and J by 2 bases, with 5 bases of the junction left unmatched. There are 13 residues in the CDR3. CDR3 bases: TGTGCCATCTGGACAGGTGGTAACACTGAAGCTTTCTTT. This encodes CAIWTGGNTEAFF.

This chain uses TRBV9 with TRBJ2-3; D might be TRBD2 (6 bases). V was trimmed by 0 bases and J by 4 bases, leaving 15 bases between them. The length of the CDR3 is 16 residues. CDR1 is SGDLS and CDR2 is YYNGEE in the germline V gene. CDR3 in DNA: TGTGCCAGCAGCGTAGCTGGGGGAGGAAGCGCAGATACGCAGTATTTT. Translation: CASSVAGGGSADTQYF.

V and J are TRBV10-3 and TRBJ1-2; D gene ambiguous. The V and J ends lost 4 bases and 4 bases respectively, with 13 bases between them. Germline lookup yields CDR1 ENHRY and CDR2 SYGVKD. This CDR3 has 14 residues. CDR3 sequence reads: CAISVGQEGYGYTF. CDR3 coding DNA: TGTGCCATCAGTGTCGGGCAGGAAGGCTATGGCTACACCTTC.

This chain joins TRBV9 and TRBJ1-1, with 10 bases matching TRBD1. This CDR3 region has 15 residues. Trimming took 0 bases from V and 5 from J; bases not matched to a gene: 4. Germline V gene sequence: CDR1 SGDLS, CDR2 YYNGEE. The CDR3 DNA sequence: TGTGCCAGCAGCGTAGTTGGACAGGGGGTGACTGAAGCTTTCTTT. Translating it yields CASSVVGQGVTEAFF.

The chain employs TRBV7-2 and TRBJ2-6; D assignment may be TRBD1 or TRBD2 (6 bases each). V was pared by 1 base and J by 0 bases, with 7 bases between. The CDR3 contains 16 residues. CDR1 is SGHTA, CDR2 FQGNSA, per germline. CDR3 sequence: CASSLGGASGANVLTF. The CDR3 bases are TGTGCCAGCAGCTTAGGGGGGGCCTCTGGGGCCAACGTCCTGACTTTC.

The chain links TRBV11-2 to TRBJ1-1; 11 nucleotides agree with TRBD1. The CDR3 consists of 17 residues. Germline lookup yields CDR1 SGHAT and CDR2 FQNNGV. Trimming took 5 bases from V and 5 from J; bases not matched to a gene: 13. CDR3 residues: CASSPGQGGPRGTEAFF. In nucleotides, the CDR3 is TGTGCCAGCAGCCCGGGACAGGGGGGCCCAAGAGGGACTGAAGCTTTCTTT.